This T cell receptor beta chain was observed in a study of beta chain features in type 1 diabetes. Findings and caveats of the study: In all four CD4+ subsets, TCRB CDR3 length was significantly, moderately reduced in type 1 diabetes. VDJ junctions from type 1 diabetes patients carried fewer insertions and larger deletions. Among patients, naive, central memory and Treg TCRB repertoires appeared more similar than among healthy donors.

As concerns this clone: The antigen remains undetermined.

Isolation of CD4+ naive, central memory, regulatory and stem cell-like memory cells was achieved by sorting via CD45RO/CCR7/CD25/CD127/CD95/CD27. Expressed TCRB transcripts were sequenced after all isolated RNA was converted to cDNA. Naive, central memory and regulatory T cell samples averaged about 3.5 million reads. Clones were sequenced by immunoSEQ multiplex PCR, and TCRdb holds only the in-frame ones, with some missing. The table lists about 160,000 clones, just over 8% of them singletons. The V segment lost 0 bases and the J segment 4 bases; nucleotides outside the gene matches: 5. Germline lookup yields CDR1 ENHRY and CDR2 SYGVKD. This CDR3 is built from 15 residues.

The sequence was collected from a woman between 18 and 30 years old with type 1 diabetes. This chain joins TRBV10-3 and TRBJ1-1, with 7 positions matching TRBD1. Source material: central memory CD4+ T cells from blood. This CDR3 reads CAISESTGVGTEAFF. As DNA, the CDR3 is TGTGCCATCAGTGAGTCTACAGGGGTGGGCACTGAAGCTTTCTTT.